The sequence of this T cell receptor beta chain was determined in a study of cytomegalovirus exposure and HLA in healthy donors. Study-wide points: The study had only CMV serostatus as immune exposure information.

Use of 60 Vbeta and 13 Jbeta primers characterized the PCR. The table came from immunoSEQ multiplex PCR; TCRdb's copy has only in-frame clones and leaves some out. The data hold 150,000 or so clones, with almost 80% observed a single time. V was pared by 0 bases and J by 3 bases, with 11 bases between. The germline CDR1 and CDR2 sequences are KGHSH and LQKENI. The CDR3 totals 15 residues. In its sample, this clone was seen once. Its antigen is undetermined. V and J are TRBV18 and TRBJ1-1; a weak D match, TRBD1 (5 bases). Sequencing was carried out using PBMCs. The clonotype originates from a male donor in good health and CMV-seronegative. For the CDR3, the DNA is TGTGCCAGCTCACCACCCATCGGGGGATACACTGAAGCTTTCTTT. Translating it yields CASSPPIGGYTEAFF. Full variable domain (outside the CDR3, taken from reference TRBV18 and TRBJ1-1): NAGVMQNPRHLVRRRGQEARLRCSPMKGHSHVYWYRQLPEEGLKFMVYLQKENIIDESGMPKERFSAEFPKEGPSILRIQQVVRGDSAAYFCASSPPIGGYTEAFFGQGTRLTVV.